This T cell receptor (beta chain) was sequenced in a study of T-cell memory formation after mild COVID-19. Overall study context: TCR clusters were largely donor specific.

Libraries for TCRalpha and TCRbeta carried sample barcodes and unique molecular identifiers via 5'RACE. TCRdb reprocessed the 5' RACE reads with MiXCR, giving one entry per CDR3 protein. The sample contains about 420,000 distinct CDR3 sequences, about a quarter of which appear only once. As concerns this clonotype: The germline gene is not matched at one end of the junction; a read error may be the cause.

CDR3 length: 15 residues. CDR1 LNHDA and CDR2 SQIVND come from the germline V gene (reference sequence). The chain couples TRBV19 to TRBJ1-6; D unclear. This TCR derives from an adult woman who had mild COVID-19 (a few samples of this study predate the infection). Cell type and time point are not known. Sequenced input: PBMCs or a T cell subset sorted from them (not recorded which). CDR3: CASSPQRGSNSSLHF. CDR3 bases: TGTGCCAGTAGTCCACAAAGAGGGAGTAATTCATCCCTCCACTTT.